Listed below are T cell receptor beta chains from one sample, sequenced in a study of blood T cells in healthy people across ages. Using its own MiXCR run on the 5' RACE reads, TCRdb lists one record per CDR3 protein. The sample includes around 780,000 distinct CDR3 sequences, roughly 56% of them seen just once. Sequencing was done on a sample of blood. The source is a man aged 40-49 years in good health. The CDR3 runs from the conserved cysteine through the conserved F or W. D genes are given only for firm matches. Rows may omit the clone size; those that give it use once, few, many or a size class.

d_gene	abundance	j_gene	v_gene	CDR3aa	CDR3nt
.	few	TRBJ2-6	TRBV15	CATSRDFAGANVLTF	TGTGCCACCAGCAGAGATTTTGCTGGGGCCAACGTCCTGACTTTC
TRBD1	.	TRBJ2-7	TRBV27	CASSLESGQTYEQYF	TGTGCCAGCAGTTTAGAATCGGGACAGACCTACGAGCAGTACTTC
.	.	TRBJ2-5	TRBV7-2	CASSLTPGPQETQYF	TGTGCCAGCAGCTTAACCCCCGGGCCCCAAGAGACCCAGTACTTC
.	.	TRBJ2-4	TRBV7-9	CASSFPPGENIQYF	TGTGCCAGCAGCTTCCCTCCTGGGGAAAACATTCAGTACTTC
.	.	TRBJ2-1	TRBV4-3	CASSQDYRSYNEQFF	TGCGCCAGCAGCCAAGATTATCGCTCCTACAATGAGCAGTTCTTC
.	.	TRBJ2-5	TRBV27	CASSLFSAGETQYF	TGTGCCAGCAGTTTATTTTCGGCGGGTGAGACCCAGTACTTC
.	.	TRBJ2-5	TRBV7-2	CASSLSFSGARYQETQYF	TGTGCCAGCAGCTTATCATTTTCTGGGGCCAGGTACCAAGAGACCCAGTACTTC
.	few	TRBJ2-7	TRBV27	CASSTTWQGIYEQYF	TGTGCCAGCAGTACCACGTGGCAGGGGATCTACGAGCAGTACTTC
.	.	TRBJ2-3	TRBV5-1	CASSLDWGDTQYF	TGCGCCAGCAGCTTGGATTGGGGAGATACGCAGTATTTT
.	.	TRBJ1-2	TRBV20-1	CSASGQKDYGYTF	TGCAGTGCTAGTGGACAGAAAGACTATGGCTACACCTTC
.	.	TRBJ1-6	TRBV20-1	CSAGEISGAVTPLHF	TGCAGTGCAGGGGAGATTAGTGGGGCTGTGACACCCCTCCACTTT
TRBD2	.	TRBJ2-7	TRBV7-2	CASSLDPGLAGGPSYEQYF	TGTGCCAGCAGCTTAGACCCTGGACTAGCGGGGGGGCCAAGTTACGAGCAGTACTTC
TRBD2	.	TRBJ2-7	TRBV7-2	CASSAGLAGDDEQYF	TGTGCCAGCAGCGCTGGACTAGCGGGAGATGACGAGCAGTACTTC
.	once	TRBJ2-5	TRBV24-1	CATSEVYQETQYF	TGTGCCACCAGTGAAGTGTACCAAGAGACCCAGTACTTC
.	.	TRBJ2-3	TRBV6-6	CASSHPSTDTQYF	TGTGCCAGCAGCCACCCAAGCACAGATACGCAGTATTTT
TRBD1	.	TRBJ2-5	TRBV25-1	CASSDSSRGETQYF	TGTGCCAGCAGTGATTCGTCCAGGGGGGAGACCCAGTACTTC
TRBD1	few	TRBJ2-5	TRBV4-2	CASSQDLGTGEYNEQYF	TGTGCCAGCAGCCAAGATCTAGGGACAGGGGAGTACAATGAGCAGTACTTC
TRBD1	.	TRBJ1-1	TRBV29-1	CTLGRGLRNTEAFF	TGCACCTTGGGGAGGGGGCTAAGAAACACTGAAGCTTTCTTT
TRBD1	.	TRBJ2-1	TRBV12-3/TRBV12-4	CASSSGQGGDNEQFF	TGTGCCAGCAGCTCGGGACAGGGAGGGGACAATGAGCAGTTCTTC
TRBD2	few	TRBJ2-4	TRBV5-1	CASSLPSGTDIQYF	TGCGCCAGCAGCCTTCCTAGCGGGACTGACATTCAGTACTTC
TRBD1	.	TRBJ2-3	TRBV7-2	CASSPGTGVSDTQYF	TGTGCCAGCAGCCCCGGGACAGGGGTCTCAGATACGCAGTATTTT
TRBD1	.	TRBJ2-1	TRBV28	CASRNLGGLVDEQFF	TGTGCCAGCAGAAACTTAGGGGGCTTAGTTGATGAGCAGTTCTTC
TRBD2	.	TRBJ2-1	TRBV27	CASSGGGIPLSNEQFF	TGTGCCAGCAGTGGCGGGGGGATCCCACTGAGCAATGAGCAGTTCTTC
.	.	TRBJ2-7	TRBV4-2	CASGDLTSPRSSYEQYF	TGTGCCAGCGGAGACTTGACCTCACCGAGGAGCTCCTACGAGCAGTACTTC
.	.	TRBJ1-4	TRBV9	CASSVRRDLASKLFF	TGTGCCAGCAGCGTTAGACGGGATTTGGCCTCAAAACTGTTTTTT
TRBD2	.	TRBJ2-1	TRBV24-1	CATSDLQLAGNNEQFF	TGTGCCACCAGTGATTTGCAACTAGCGGGAAACAATGAGCAGTTCTTC
.	few	TRBJ2-5	TRBV24-1	CATRHWTRETQYF	TGTGCCACCAGACACTGGACGAGGGAGACCCAGTACTTC
TRBD1	.	TRBJ1-2	TRBV24-1	CATSDLYRDRSTLWSCGYTF	TGTGCCACCAGTGATTTGTACCGGGACAGGTCTACCCTATGGTCTTGTGGCTACACCTTC
.	few	TRBJ2-7	TRBV27	CASSSQRGEVDYEQYF	TGTGCCAGCTCCTCCCAGAGAGGGGAGGTAGACTACGAGCAGTACTTC
TRBD2	.	TRBJ2-3	TRBV18	CASSPAGVGDTQYF	TGTGCCAGCTCCCCGGCGGGAGTAGGAGATACGCAGTATTTT
.	.	TRBJ1-1	TRBV7-8	CASSFSGFEAFF	TGTGCCAGCAGCTTTTCGGGATTTGAAGCTTTCTTT
.	many	TRBJ2-5	TRBV5-1	CASSLDAQETQYF	TGCGCCAGCAGCTTGGACGCCCAAGAGACCCAGTACTTC
TRBD2	.	TRBJ2-5	TRBV6-5	CASSYQLAVTQETQYF	TGTGCCAGCAGTTATCAGCTAGCGGTTACCCAAGAGACCCAGTACTTC